This TCR beta chain was obtained from a study of cytomegalovirus exposure and HLA in healthy donors. Study context: The 550 to 700 first-cohort repertoires and the 95 to 150 validation repertoires shared the same platform, a later analysis reported. The study, taken as a whole, reports: There were a few CMV-associated chains whose specificity for CMV antigens was confirmed in vitro.

Concerning this clone itself: Its matching antigen is unknown.

Profiled with immunoSEQ multiplex PCR; TCRdb holds only in-frame clones, not every one. Counted here are 78,000 or so clones, 94% occurring once; the ten biggest clones make up 2.5% to 3.5%. With 1 base clipped from V and 3 bases from J, the junction kept 2 bases outside the gene matches. Germline assignment: CDR1 SGHTA and CDR2 FQGNSA. The CDR3 loop spans 14 amino acids. The chain carries TRBV7-2 and TRBJ2-7, with 8 bases that match TRBD1. The sequenced sample consisted of PBMCs. This TCR was recovered from a woman aged 18-29 years in good health and CMV-seropositive. The CDR3 nucleotides are TGTGCCAGCAGCTTAGGGACAGGGAACTACGAGCAGTACTTC. Protein: CASSLGTGNYEQYF. Full variable domain (rest looked up from reference TRBV7-2 and TRBJ2-7): GAGVSQSPSNKVTEKGKDVELRCDPISGHTALYWYRQSLGQGLEFLIYFQGNSAPDKSGLPSDRFSAERTGGSVSTLTIQRTQQEDSAVYLCASSLGTGNYEQYFGPGTRLTVT.